Listed here are 6 T cell receptor beta chains from one sample, sequenced in a study of blood T cell repertoires in COVID-19. Produced via immunoSEQ multiplex PCR; TCRdb's table is partial and in-frame only. The table has around 70,000 clones, roughly 70% seen once. What was sequenced was peripheral blood. The receptors here all came from a man between 70 and 80 years old with acute or convalescent COVID-19.

This clone has only one observation. Here the CDR3 reads CANPTRETQYF. In DNA form, the CDR3 reads TGTGCCAACCCGACTAGAGAGACCCAGTACTTC. The chain is built from TRBV19 and TRBJ2-5; D perhaps matches TRBD2 (6 bases). The V end was cut by 10 bases, the J end by 4 bases, with 10 bases between. CDR1 and CDR2 (germline): LNHDA, SQIVND (reference sequence). The CDR3 extends over 11 amino acids.

The chain employs TRBV12-5 and TRBJ2-1, with 10 bases lining up with TRBD1. V was pared by 2 bases and J by 7 bases, with 5 bases of the junction left unmatched. CDR1 is LGHNT, CDR2 FRNRAP, per germline. This CDR3 is 15 amino acids long. The CDR3 sequence is CASGLRQGAFNEQFF. CDR3 nucleotide sequence: TGTGCTAGTGGTTTGAGACAGGGGGCGTTTAATGAGCAGTTCTTC.

The chain carries TRBV6-1 and TRBJ2-7; 11 positions match TRBD2. V was clipped by 1 base and J by 5 bases; unmatched bases: 7. Germline V gives CDR1 MNHNS, CDR2 SASEGT. The CDR3 totals 16 residues. The CDR3 nucleotides are TGTGCCAGCAGTGAAGTCGTCCTAGCGGGAGGCCACGAGCAGTACTTC. Its translation is CASSEVVLAGGHEQYF.

CDR3 bases: TGTGCCAGCAGCCACTTAGGACAGGGGGGCGAGCAGTACTTC. Translated: CASSHLGQGGEQYF. V and J are TRBV16 and TRBJ2-7; 10 bases fit TRBD1. This CDR3 spans 14 amino acids. Germline V gene data show CDR1 as KGHSY and CDR2 as FQNENV. The V segment lost 3 bases and the J segment 6 bases; nucleotides outside the gene matches: 5.

The chain uses TRBV28 and TRBJ1-5; maybe TRBD1 (5 bases). Trimming took off 4 bases at V and 1 base at J, with 14 bases between the two ends. The CDR3 is 16 residues long. The germline gives CDR1 MDHEN, CDR2 SYDVKM. Here the CDR3 reads CASSSLGGGSNQPQHF. DNA of the CDR3: TGTGCCAGCAGTTCCCTCGGCGGGGGGAGCAATCAGCCCCAGCATTTT.

J is TRBJ2-3 and V is TRBV5-1, with TRBD2 matching 8 bases. Germline-derived CDR1 and CDR2 are SGHRS and YFSETQ. V trimming: 6 bases; J trimming: 3 bases; junction bases outside the gene matches: 9. CDR3 length: 15 residues. Written as DNA, the CDR3 is TGCGCCAGCACCATTTCGGGAGGGCCGACAGATACGCAGTATTTT. Its protein product is CASTISGGPTDTQYF.